Below, 5 T cell receptor beta chains from the same sample are listed, as sequenced in a study of T cell repertoires in cytomegalovirus infection. One entry per CDR3 protein results from TCRdb running MiXCR on the reads. The data show about 530,000 distinct CDR3 sequences, more than 25% seen once. Sequenced input: PBMCs. These receptors all come from a human donor in good health (CMV status not recorded). Some clones in this sample may be carry-over from other donors' samples.

This clonotype was seen many times. The chain joins TRBV5-4 to TRBJ2-3; TRBD2 matches 11 bases. Germline V CDR1 and CDR2: SGHNT, YYREEE (reference sequence). The CDR3 consists of 14 residues. Unmatched junction bases numbered 4, after V lost 4 bases and J lost 6 bases. In DNA form, the CDR3 reads TGTGCCAGCAGCGTTAGCGGGAGGGCGGATACGCAGTATTTT. Translated, it gives CASSVSGRADTQYF. Filled out from reference TRBV5-4 and TRBJ2-3, the complete variable domain reads ETGVTQSPTHLIKTRGQQVTLRCSSQSGHNTVSWYQQALGQGPQFIFQYYREEENGRGNFPPRFSGLQFPNYSSELNVNALELDDSALYLCASSVSGRADTQYFGPGTRLTVL.

J is TRBJ2-1 and V is TRBV5-4; D is perhaps TRBD2 (5 bases). The CDR3 has 14 residues. Germline assignment: CDR1 SGHNT and CDR2 YYREEE (reference sequence). The V gene lost 0 bases and the J gene lost 10 bases, with 14 bases spanning the gap. The CDR3 sequence: CASSLGILRVEQFF. DNA of the CDR3: TGTGCCAGCAGCTTGGGCATCTTGAGGGTGGAGCAGTTCTTC.

About this clonotype itself: Compared with germline, one end of the junction differs, possibly owing to a read error. This chain joins TRBV6-8 and TRBJ2-3; D is unclear. The CDR3 runs 11 residues. The germline V gene has CDR1 MNHGY and CDR2 SAAAGT. The CDR3 DNA reads TGTGCCAGCAGTTACTCGAATTGGGCCGTATTT. Protein: CASSYSNWAVF.

The chain combines TRBV2 with TRBJ2-1; 7 bases align to TRBD2. With V trimmed by 10 bases and J by 6 bases, 12 bases remained unmatched. This CDR3 region has 14 residues. Germline V gene data show CDR1 as SNHLY and CDR2 as FYNNEI. CDR3 region: CATQLSLAANEQFF. CDR3 bases: TGTGCCACCCAGCTATCCCTAGCGGCCAATGAGCAGTTCTTC.

This chain uses TRBV7-6 with TRBJ2-7; D unclear. V was shortened by 2 bases and J by 6 bases, with 14 bases between the two germline ends. The CDR3 is 14 residues long. From germline, CDR1 is SGHVS and CDR2 FNYEAQ. The CDR3 loop is CASSLRAGLTEQYF. DNA of the CDR3: TGTGCCAGCAGCTTACGGGCTGGGCTGACCGAGCAGTACTTC.